These 8 T cell receptor beta chains came from one sample sequenced in a study of memory CD4+ T cells and cytomegalovirus serostatus (dated 2019 in TCRdb). The library was made by the immunoSEQ multiplex PCR assay. Sourced from immuneACCESS, this table was stored by TCRdb with only in-frame sequences that have V and J called. A share of the clones is absent; for the studies checked, an unresolved V gene accounts for under half, and the remainder has no known explanation. In this sample the table shows some 65,000 clones, roughly 75% of which occur a single time. Jointly, the top ten make up around 0.51% of the sample. A FACSAria II was used to sort memory CD4+ T cells, defined as single viable CD3+CD4+CD8-CD45RO+ cells. The material sequenced was memory CD4+ T cells from blood. All receptors derive from an adult in good health and CMV-seronegative. Some clones in this sample may be carry-over from other donors' samples.

This chain uses TRBV7-9 with TRBJ2-3; 8 nucleotides match TRBD1. The CDR3 is 15 amino acids. After removal of 6 bases from V and 2 bases from J, the junction contained 7 bases not matched to a gene. The germline V gene has CDR1 SEHNR and CDR2 FQNEAQ (reference sequence). Here the CDR3 reads CASSWTGRSTDTQYF. In DNA, the CDR3 is TGTGCCAGCAGTTGGACAGGGCGTTCCACAGATACGCAGTATTTT. The entire variable domain, with the rest obtained from reference TRBV7-9 and TRBJ2-3, is as follows: DTGVSQNPRHKITKRGQNVTFRCDPISEHNRLYWYRQTLGQGPEFLTYFQNEAQLEKSRLLSDRFSAERPKGSFSTLEIQRTEQGDSAMYLCASSWTGRSTDTQYFGPGTRLTVL.

The V and J genes are TRBV18 and TRBJ2-3; no clear D. Trimming pared 0 bases from V and 2 bases from J, leaving 6 bases between. Germline V CDR1 and CDR2: KGHSH, LQKENI. This CDR3 contains 14 residues. CDR3 nucleotides: TGTGCCAGCTCACCACCGTATGACACAGATACGCAGTATTTT. It codes for CASSPPYDTDTQYF.

The chain couples TRBV5-1 to TRBJ2-2; TRBD1 aligns across 11 bases. The CDR3 is 16 residues long. The V gene end was trimmed by 5 bases and the J gene end by 5 bases; junction bases not matched to a gene: 8. The germline V gene encodes CDR1 SGHRS and CDR2 YFSETQ. This CDR3 is CASSGQGARKTGELFF. The CDR3 DNA is TGCGCCAGCAGTGGACAGGGGGCGCGGAAAACCGGGGAGCTGTTTTTT.

A few counts support this clone. The chain links TRBV9 to TRBJ1-1, with D tentatively TRBD1 (5 bases). V dropped 0 bases and J dropped 5 bases, with 14 bases sitting between them. Germline V CDR1 and CDR2: SGDLS, YYNGEE. The CDR3 is 15 amino acids. The CDR3 DNA follows: TGTGCCAGCAGCGTAGATGGGGGAGTTCTGACTGAAGCTTTCTTT. Residues: CASSVDGGVLTEAFF.

This rearrangement joins TRBV12-5 to TRBJ2-3; D unclear. The CDR3 has 13 residues. The germline V gene encodes CDR1 LGHNT and CDR2 FRNRAP. Trimming pared 7 bases from V and 2 bases from J, leaving 10 bases between. The CDR3 sequence is CASALAYTDTQYF. CDR3 DNA sequence: TGTGCTAGTGCGTTGGCATACACAGATACGCAGTATTTT.

The gene calls are TRBV7-9 and TRBJ2-3; D not resolved. Per germline, CDR1 SEHNR and CDR2 FQNEAQ (reference sequence). Trimming cost V 4 bases and J 3 bases, with 20 bases left between them. This CDR3 has 17 residues. CDR3 DNA: TGTGCCAGCAGCTCCCTACGGCCGGACCGGAGAACAGATACGCAGTATTTT. This codes for CASSSLRPDRRTDTQYF.

This clone appeared a few times. The genes are TRBV30 and TRBJ1-4; 8 nucleotides agree with TRBD1. Germline CDR1 and CDR2: GTSNPN and SVGIG (reference sequence). Germline trimming cut 5 bases from V and 8 bases from J; bases unmatched to any gene: 7. This CDR3 spans 13 amino acids. CDR3 loop: CAWGQGTEEKLFF. The CDR3 region has the DNA TGTGCCTGGGGACAGGGTACGGAAGAAAAACTGTTTTTT.

The chain has TRBV30 and TRBJ2-2; possibly TRBD2 for D (5 bases). This CDR3 contains 15 residues. Germline-derived CDR1 and CDR2 are GTSNPN and SVGIG (reference sequence). Trimming removed 3 bases from V and 4 bases from J, with 15 bases in between. The CDR3 DNA is TGTGCCTGGAGCCCGGGATCGCCTTCCACCGGGGAGCTGTTTTTT. This sequence encodes CAWSPGSPSTGELFF.